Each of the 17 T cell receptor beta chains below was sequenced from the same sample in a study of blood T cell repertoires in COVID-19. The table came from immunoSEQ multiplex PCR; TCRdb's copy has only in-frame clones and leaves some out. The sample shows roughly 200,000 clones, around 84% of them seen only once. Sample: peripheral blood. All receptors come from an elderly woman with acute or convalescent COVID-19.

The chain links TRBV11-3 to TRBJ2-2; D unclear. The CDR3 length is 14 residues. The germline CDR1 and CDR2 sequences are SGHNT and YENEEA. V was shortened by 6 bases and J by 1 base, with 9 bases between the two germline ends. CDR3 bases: TGTGCCAGCAGTTCAATACTGAACACCGGGGAGCTGTTTTTT. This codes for CASSSILNTGELFF.

CDR3 amino acids: CASSPGTGSGNTIYF. In DNA form, the CDR3 reads TGTGCCAGCAGTCCCGGGACAGGCTCTGGAAACACCATATATTTT. This sequence joins TRBV6-2 or TRBV6-3 and TRBJ1-3; 8 nucleotides agree with TRBD1. The CDR3 totals 15 residues. The V gene end was trimmed by 5 bases and the J gene end by 0 bases; junction bases not matched to a gene: 3. Germline V gene sequence: CDR1 MNHEY, CDR2 SVGEGT.

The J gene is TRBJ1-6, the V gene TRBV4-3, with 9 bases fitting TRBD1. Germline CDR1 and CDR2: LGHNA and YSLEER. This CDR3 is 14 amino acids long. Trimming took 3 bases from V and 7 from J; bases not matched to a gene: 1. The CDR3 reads CASSQDRGNSPLHF. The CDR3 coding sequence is TGCGCCAGCAGCCAGGACAGGGGCAATTCACCCCTCCACTTT.

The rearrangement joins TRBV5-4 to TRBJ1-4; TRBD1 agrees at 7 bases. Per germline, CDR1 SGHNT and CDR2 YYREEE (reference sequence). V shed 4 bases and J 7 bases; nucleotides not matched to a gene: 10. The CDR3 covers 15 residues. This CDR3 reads CASSPGSAGGEKLFF. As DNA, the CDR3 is TGTGCCAGCAGCCCCGGGTCGGCAGGGGGTGAAAAACTGTTTTTT. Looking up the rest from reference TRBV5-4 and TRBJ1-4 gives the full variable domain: ETGVTQSPTHLIKTRGQQVTLRCSSQSGHNTVSWYQQALGQGPQFIFQYYREEENGRGNFPPRFSGLQFPNYSSELNVNALELDDSALYLCASSPGSAGGEKLFFGSGTQLSVL.

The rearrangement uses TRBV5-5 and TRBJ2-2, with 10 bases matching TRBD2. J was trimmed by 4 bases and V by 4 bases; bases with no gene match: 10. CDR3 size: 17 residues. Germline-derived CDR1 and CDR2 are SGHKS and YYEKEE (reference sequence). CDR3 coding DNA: TGTGCCAGCAGCCGCCAAATAAGCGGGAGGGTCACCGGGGAGCTGTTTTTT. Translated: CASSRQISGRVTGELFF.

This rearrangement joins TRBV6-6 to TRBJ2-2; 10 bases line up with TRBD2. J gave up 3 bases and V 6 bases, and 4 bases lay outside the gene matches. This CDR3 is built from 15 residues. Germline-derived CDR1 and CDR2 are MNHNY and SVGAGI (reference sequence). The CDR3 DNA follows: TGTGCCAGCAGCTCCAGCGGGAGGGACACCGGGGAGCTGTTTTTT. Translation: CASSSSGRDTGELFF.

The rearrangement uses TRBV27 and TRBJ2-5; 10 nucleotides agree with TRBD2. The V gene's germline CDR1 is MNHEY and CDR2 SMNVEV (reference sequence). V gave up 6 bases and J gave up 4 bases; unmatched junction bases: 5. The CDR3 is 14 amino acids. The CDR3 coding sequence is TGTGCCAGCAGATTACTAGCGGGAATAGAGACCCAGTACTTC. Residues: CASRLLAGIETQYF.

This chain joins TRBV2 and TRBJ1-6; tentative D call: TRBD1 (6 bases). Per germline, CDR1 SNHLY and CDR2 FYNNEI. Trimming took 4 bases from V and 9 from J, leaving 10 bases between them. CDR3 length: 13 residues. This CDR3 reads CASSAQGGSPLHF. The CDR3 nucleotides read TGTGCCAGCAGTGCACAAGGGGGTTCACCCCTCCACTTT.

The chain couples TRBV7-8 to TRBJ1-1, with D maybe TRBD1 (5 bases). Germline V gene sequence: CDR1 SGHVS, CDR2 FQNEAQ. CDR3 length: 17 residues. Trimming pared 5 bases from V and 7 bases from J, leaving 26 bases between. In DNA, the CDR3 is TGTGCCAGCAGCCCCGGACAAGGGCGGGGCCTATGGTTTGAAGCTTTCTTT. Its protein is CASSPGQGRGLWFEAFF.

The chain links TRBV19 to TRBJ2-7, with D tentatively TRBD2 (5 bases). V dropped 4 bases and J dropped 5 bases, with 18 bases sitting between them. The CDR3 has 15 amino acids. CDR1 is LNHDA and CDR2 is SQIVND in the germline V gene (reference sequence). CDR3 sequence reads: CASSTPLRRLHEQYF. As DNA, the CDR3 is TGTGCCAGTAGTACCCCCTTGAGGAGGCTCCACGAGCAGTACTTC.

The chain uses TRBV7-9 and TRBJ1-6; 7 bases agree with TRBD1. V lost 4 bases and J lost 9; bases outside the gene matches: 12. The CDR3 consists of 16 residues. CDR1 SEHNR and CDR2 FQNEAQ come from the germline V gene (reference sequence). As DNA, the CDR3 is TGTGCCAGCAGCTCGAGATGGACAGGTTTTGCTTCACCCCTCCACTTT. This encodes CASSSRWTGFASPLHF.

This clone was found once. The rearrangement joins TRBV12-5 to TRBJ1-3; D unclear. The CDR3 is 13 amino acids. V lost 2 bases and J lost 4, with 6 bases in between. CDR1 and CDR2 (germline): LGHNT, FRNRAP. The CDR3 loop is CASGLSGGNTIYF. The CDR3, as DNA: TGTGCTAGTGGTTTGTCGGGGGGAAACACCATATATTTT.

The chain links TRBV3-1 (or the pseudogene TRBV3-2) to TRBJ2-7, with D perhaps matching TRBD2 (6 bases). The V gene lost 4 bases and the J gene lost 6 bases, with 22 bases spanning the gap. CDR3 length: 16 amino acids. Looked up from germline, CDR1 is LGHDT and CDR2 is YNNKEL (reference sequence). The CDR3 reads CASSPLGGAPRGEQYF. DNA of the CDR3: TGTGCCAGCAGCCCACTGGGAGGAGCGCCCCGGGGCGAGCAGTACTTC.

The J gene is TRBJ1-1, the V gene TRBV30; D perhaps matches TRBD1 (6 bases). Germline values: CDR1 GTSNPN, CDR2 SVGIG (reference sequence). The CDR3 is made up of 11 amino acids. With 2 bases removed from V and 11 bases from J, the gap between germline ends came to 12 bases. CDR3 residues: CAWSSGVRAFF. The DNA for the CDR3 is TGTGCCTGGAGTTCAGGGGTACGGGCTTTCTTT.

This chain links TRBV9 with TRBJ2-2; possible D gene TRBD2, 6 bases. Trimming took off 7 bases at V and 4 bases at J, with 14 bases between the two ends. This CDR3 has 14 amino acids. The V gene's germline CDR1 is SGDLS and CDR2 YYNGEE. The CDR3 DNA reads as TGTGCCAGCTCTCCGGCGGGATTCACCGGGGAGCTGTTTTTT. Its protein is CASSPAGFTGELFF.

CDR3 residues: CASSYRNSNQPQHF. The CDR3 nucleotides are TGTGCCAGCAGTTACAGAAATAGCAATCAGCCCCAGCATTTT. The V call is TRBV27, the J call TRBJ1-5; no reliable D call. V dropped 4 bases and J dropped 0 bases, with 7 bases sitting between them. The CDR3 is made up of 14 amino acids. The germline V gene has CDR1 MNHEY and CDR2 SMNVEV (reference sequence).

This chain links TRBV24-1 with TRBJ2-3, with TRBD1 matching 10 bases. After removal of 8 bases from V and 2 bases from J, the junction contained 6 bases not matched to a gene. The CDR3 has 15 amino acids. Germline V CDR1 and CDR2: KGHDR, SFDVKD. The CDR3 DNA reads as TGTGCCACCATGCCGGGACAGGGGTTCACAGATACGCAGTATTTT. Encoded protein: CATMPGQGFTDTQYF.